This TCR beta chain is drawn from a study of shared clonotypes between healthy human individuals. Across the whole study: A donor's plate count was three for CD4 naive and three for CD4 memory; CD8 naive had two and CD8 memory one.

Germline CDR1 reads SGHTA; CDR2 reads FQGTGA. Deletions cut 1 base from V and 0 bases from J, with 7 bases between. This CDR3 has 15 amino acids. Whole-study results and caveats: Generation of non-shared clonotypes was less probable than generation of clonotypes shared by all four donors. Naive subsets generally exceeded memory subsets in estimated richness.

The authors distributed each subset's genomic DNA evenly over several immunoSEQ plates. TCRdb's table, derived via immunoSEQ multiplex PCR, lists solely in-frame clones and lacks some. The sample yields more than 900,000 clones, roughly 74% seen once. On this clone itself: What it binds is unknown.

This clonotype was sampled from a man between 18 and 35 years old in good health. Some clones in this sample may be carry-over from other donors' samples. The V call is TRBV7-3, the J call TRBJ1-3, with D perhaps matching TRBD1 (5 bases). What was sequenced was memory CD4+ T cells from PBMCs. Subset of the sample: CD45RA-negative fraction. The CDR3 spells CASSLMGGSGNTIYF. In nucleotides, the CDR3 is TGTGCCAGCAGCTTAATGGGGGGCTCTGGAAACACCATATATTTT.